Each of the 12 T cell receptor beta chains below was sequenced from the same sample in a study of T cell responses to AZD1222 COVID-19 vaccine. The method was immunoSEQ multiplex PCR; TCRdb's version includes in-frame clones alone and lacks a portion of them. This sample yields under 120,000 clones, of which about 94% are seen a single time; 2% to 2.5% belongs to the top ten. Sequenced here: peripheral blood, sampled on day 0 of AZD1222 vaccination. The receptors stem from an adult in good health.

In its sample, this clone was seen once. The chain joins TRBV2 to TRBJ1-5; D possibly corresponds to TRBD1 (5 bases). V was pared by 8 bases and J by 4 bases, with 21 bases between. CDR3 length equals 16 residues. Germline CDR1 SNHLY, CDR2 FYNNEI. Written as DNA, the CDR3 is TGTGCCAGCCGTTACAGGTCAGGGCGGTCGAATCAGCCCCAGCATTTT. Protein: CASRYRSGRSNQPQHF.

The V gene is TRBV6-5, the J gene TRBJ1-5; D gene uncertain. The germline CDR1 and CDR2 sequences are MNHEY and SVGAGI. V lost 6 bases and J lost 3, with 15 bases in between. The length of the CDR3 is 15 residues. The CDR3 DNA is TGTGCCAGCAGGGATGAGAGGGTCGTCAATCAGCCCCAGCATTTT. Encoded protein: CASRDERVVNQPQHF.

V is TRBV30 and J is TRBJ1-6, with 8 bases fitting TRBD1. In germline, CDR1 is GTSNPN, CDR2 SVGIG (reference sequence). V was clipped by 1 base and J by 10 bases; unmatched bases: 6. There are 14 residues in the CDR3. The CDR3 DNA reads as TGTGCCTGGAGTGGAGGACAGGGTCACTCACCCCTCCACTTT. Translation: CAWSGGQGHSPLHF.

This chain links TRBV20-1 with TRBJ1-2; D is perhaps TRBD1 (6 bases). The V end was cut by 3 bases, the J end by 7 bases, with 18 bases between. Germline-derived CDR1 and CDR2 are DFQATT and SNEGSKA (reference sequence). The CDR3 runs 14 residues. The CDR3 DNA sequence: TGCAGTGCTAGTCCCGGGGGCTCTCGCGGTGGCTACACCTTC. Protein product: CSASPGGSRGGYTF.

This rearrangement joins TRBV27 to TRBJ2-6; D may be TRBD1 or TRBD2 (5 bases each). Germline V lookup: CDR1 MNHEY, CDR2 SMNVEV (reference sequence). CDR3 length: 16 amino acids. The V gene lost 8 bases and the J gene lost 4 bases, with 18 bases spanning the gap. The CDR3 nucleotides read TGTGCCAGCGGACTTTGGGGGAGCTCGGGGGCCAACGTCCTGACTTTC. This codes for CASGLWGSSGANVLTF.

The rearrangement joins TRBV24-1 to TRBJ1-6, with D uncertain. Trimming took 5 bases from V and 6 from J, leaving 10 bases between them. Germline CDR1 KGHDR, CDR2 SFDVKD. CDR3 length equals 14 residues. The CDR3 reads CATSGNRTNSPLHF. The CDR3 DNA reads TGTGCCACCAGTGGTAACCGAACTAATTCACCCCTCCACTTT.

The chain recombines TRBV28 with TRBJ2-1; a possible D gene is TRBD1 (7 bases). Germline-derived CDR1 and CDR2 are MDHEN and SYDVKM. CDR3 length: 15 residues. Trimming left V 6 bases short and J 2 bases short, with 14 bases between. The CDR3 here is CASRRTGGTYNEQFF. The DNA for the CDR3 is TGTGCCAGCAGGCGGACAGGCGGGACCTACAATGAGCAGTTCTTC.

The chain links TRBV5-5 to TRBJ2-5; 8 bases match TRBD2. The junction had 6 bases not matched to a gene; V was cut back by 0 bases and J by 5 bases. This CDR3 has 15 amino acids. In germline, CDR1 is SGHKS, CDR2 YYEKEE (reference sequence). CDR3 coding DNA: TGTGCCAGCAGCTTGGATCCGGGAGGGGGTGAGACCCAGTACTTC. Its translation: CASSLDPGGGETQYF.

This clone showed up just once. The chain is built from TRBV19 and TRBJ2-1, with a tentative D call TRBD1 (5 bases). Germline CDR1 reads LNHDA; CDR2 reads SQIVND (reference sequence). This CDR3 comprises 12 residues. V lost 5 bases to trimming and J lost 15 bases, with 17 bases between them. The CDR3 here is CASSHQGNERFF. The CDR3 DNA reads as TGTGCCAGTAGTCACCAGGGAAACGAAAGGTTCTTC. Together with reference TRBV19 and TRBJ2-1, the CDR3 gives the full variable domain: DGGITQSPKYLFRKEGQNVTLSCEQNLNHDAMYWYRQDPGQGLRLIYYSQIVNDFQKGDIAEGYSVSREKKESFPLTVTSAQKNPTAFYLCASSHQGNERFFGPGTRLTVL.

The V gene is TRBV27, the J gene TRBJ1-1, with D possibly being TRBD1 (5 bases). Per the germline V gene, CDR1 is MNHEY and CDR2 is SMNVEV (reference sequence). CDR3 length: 13 residues. With 3 bases removed from V and 6 bases from J, the gap between germline ends came to 11 bases. DNA for the CDR3: TGTGCCAGCAGTTTCCTAGGGGCCCCTGAAGCTTTCTTT. Translation gives CASSFLGAPEAFF.

The chain carries TRBV19 and TRBJ2-2; no clear D gene. The germline V gene has CDR1 LNHDA and CDR2 SQIVND (reference sequence). This CDR3 has 14 residues. V lost 3 bases and J 5 bases, leaving 10 bases between the germline ends. For the CDR3, the DNA is TGTGCCAGTAGTATGGGCTCTCCGACCGGGGAGCTGTTTTTT. Translating it yields CASSMGSPTGELFF.

The rearrangement joins TRBV7-8 to TRBJ2-5; D is uncertain. The CDR3 runs 14 residues. The germline CDR1 and CDR2 sequences are SGHVS and FQNEAQ. V was trimmed by 2 bases and J by 6 bases, leaving 13 bases between them. The CDR3 here is CASSLTVTMKTQYF. The CDR3 DNA reads TGTGCCAGCAGCTTAACTGTTACCATGAAGACCCAGTACTTC.